This TCR beta chain originates from a study of PD-1 blockade in classical Hodgkin lymphoma. The study's findings and limits: Patients with an early start, nivolumab under 1 year after ASCT, were excluded. Lower baseline TCR diversity was reported for newly diagnosed patients than for healthy donors. Complete responders had baseline diversity similar to newly diagnosed patients.

Time point reported: cycle 4 day 1 (C4D1), after more than five weeks of nivolumab. Following autologous stem cell transplantation, relapse occurred in every patient, and exposure to brentuximab vedotin varied. The ends were cut back, 2 bases at V and 6 bases at J, with 13 bases in the middle. CDR1 and CDR2 (germline): LNHDA, SQIVND (reference sequence). This CDR3 spans 14 amino acids. Worth noting for this clone: Its target is unknown.

Generated by immunoSEQ multiplex PCR, the TCRdb table keeps only in-frame clones and is missing some. The data contain tens of thousands of clones, about 90% of them singletons. The sequencing here drew on peripheral blood mononuclear cells (PBMCs), taken before the fourth cycle of nivolumab. This TCR was sampled from a human donor with classical Hodgkin lymphoma. The chain employs TRBV19 and TRBJ1-1; D is ambiguous. The CDR3 loop reads CASSISMGLAEAFF. CDR3 nucleotides: TGTGCCAGTAGTATATCAATGGGATTAGCTGAAGCTTTCTTT.